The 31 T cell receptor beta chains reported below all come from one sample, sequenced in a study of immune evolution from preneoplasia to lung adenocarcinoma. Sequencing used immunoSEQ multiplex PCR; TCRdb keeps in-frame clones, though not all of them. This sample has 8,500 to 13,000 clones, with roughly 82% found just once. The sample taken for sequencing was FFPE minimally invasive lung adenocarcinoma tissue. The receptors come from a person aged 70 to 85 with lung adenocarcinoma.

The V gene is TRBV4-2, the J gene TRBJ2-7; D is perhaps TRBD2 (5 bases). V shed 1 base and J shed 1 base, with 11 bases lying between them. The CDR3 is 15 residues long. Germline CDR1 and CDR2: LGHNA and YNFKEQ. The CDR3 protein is CASSQVVGESYEQYF. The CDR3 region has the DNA TGTGCCAGCAGCCAAGTTGTCGGGGAATCCTACGAGCAGTACTTC.

The DNA of the CDR3 is TGTGCCAGCACCTATCATGGACAGGGGGCATCCGGTGGCTACACCTTC. It is translated as CASTYHGQGASGGYTF. The chain carries TRBV28 and TRBJ1-2; 11 bases align to TRBD1. Trimming cost V 7 bases and J 7 bases; bases outside gene matches: 14. CDR1 and CDR2 from the germline V gene are MDHEN and SYDVKM. The CDR3 covers 16 residues.

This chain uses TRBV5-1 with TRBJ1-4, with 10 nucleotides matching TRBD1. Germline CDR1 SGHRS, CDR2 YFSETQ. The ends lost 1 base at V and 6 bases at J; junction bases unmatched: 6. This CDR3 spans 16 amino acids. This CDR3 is CASSLIPGTGDEKLFF. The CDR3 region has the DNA TGCGCCAGCAGCTTGATCCCTGGGACAGGGGATGAAAAACTGTTTTTT.

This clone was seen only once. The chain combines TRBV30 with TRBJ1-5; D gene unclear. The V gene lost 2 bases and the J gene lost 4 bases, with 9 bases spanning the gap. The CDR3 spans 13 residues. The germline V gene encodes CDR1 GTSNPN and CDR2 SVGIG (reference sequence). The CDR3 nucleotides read TGTGCCTGGAGTCTCGGTAATAATCAGCCCCAGCATTTT. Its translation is CAWSLGNNQPQHF.

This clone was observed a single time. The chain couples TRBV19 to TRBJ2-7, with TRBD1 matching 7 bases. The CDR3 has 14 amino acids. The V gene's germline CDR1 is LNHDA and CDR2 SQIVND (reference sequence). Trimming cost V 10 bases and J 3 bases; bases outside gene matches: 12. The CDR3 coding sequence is TGTGCCACCAAGGGGGCAGGGAATAACTACGAGCAGTACTTC. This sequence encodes CATKGAGNNYEQYF.

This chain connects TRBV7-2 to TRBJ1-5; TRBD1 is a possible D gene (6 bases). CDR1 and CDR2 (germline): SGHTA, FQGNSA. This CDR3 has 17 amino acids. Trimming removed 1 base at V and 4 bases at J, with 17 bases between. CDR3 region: CASSLGSGQSLNQPQHF. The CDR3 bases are TGTGCCAGCAGCTTAGGCTCCGGACAGAGCTTAAATCAGCCCCAGCATTTT.

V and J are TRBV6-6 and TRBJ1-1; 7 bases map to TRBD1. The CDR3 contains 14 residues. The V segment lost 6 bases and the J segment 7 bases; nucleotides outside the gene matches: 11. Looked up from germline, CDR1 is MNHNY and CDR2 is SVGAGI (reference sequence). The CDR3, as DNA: TGTGCCAGCAGCCCAGAGACAGGGTTCGGTGAAGCTTTCTTT. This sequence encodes CASSPETGFGEAFF.

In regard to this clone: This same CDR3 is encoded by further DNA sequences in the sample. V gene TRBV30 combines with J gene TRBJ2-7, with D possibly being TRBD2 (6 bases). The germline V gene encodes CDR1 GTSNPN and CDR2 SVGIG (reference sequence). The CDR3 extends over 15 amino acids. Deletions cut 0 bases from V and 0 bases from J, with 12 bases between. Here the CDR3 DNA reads TGTGCCTGGAGTGTTAGTAGCGGCAGCTCCTACGAGCAGTACTTC. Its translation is CAWSVSSGSSYEQYF.

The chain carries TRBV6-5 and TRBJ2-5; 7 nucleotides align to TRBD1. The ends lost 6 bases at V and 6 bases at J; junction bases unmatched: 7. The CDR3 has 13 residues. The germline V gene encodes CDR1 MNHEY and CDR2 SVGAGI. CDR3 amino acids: CASSRGQEKTQYF. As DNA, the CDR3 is TGTGCCAGCAGCAGAGGACAGGAAAAGACCCAGTACTTC.

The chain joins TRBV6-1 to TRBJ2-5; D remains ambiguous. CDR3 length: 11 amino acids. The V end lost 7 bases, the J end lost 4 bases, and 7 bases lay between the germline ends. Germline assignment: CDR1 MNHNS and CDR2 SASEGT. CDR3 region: CASMQAETQYF. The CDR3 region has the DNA TGTGCCAGCATGCAGGCAGAGACCCAGTACTTC.

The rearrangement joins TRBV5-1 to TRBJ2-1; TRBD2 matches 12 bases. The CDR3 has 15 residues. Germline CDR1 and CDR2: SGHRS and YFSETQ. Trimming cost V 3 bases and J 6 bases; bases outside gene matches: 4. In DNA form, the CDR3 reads TGCGCCAGCAGCTGGACTAGCGGGATCCCCAATGAGCAGTTCTTC. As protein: CASSWTSGIPNEQFF. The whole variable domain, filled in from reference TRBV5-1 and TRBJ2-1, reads KAGVTQTPRYLIKTRGQQVTLSCSPISGHRSVSWYQQTPGQGLQFLFEYFSETQRNKGNFPGRFSGRQFSNSRSEMNVSTLELGDSALYLCASSWTSGIPNEQFFGPGTRLTVL.

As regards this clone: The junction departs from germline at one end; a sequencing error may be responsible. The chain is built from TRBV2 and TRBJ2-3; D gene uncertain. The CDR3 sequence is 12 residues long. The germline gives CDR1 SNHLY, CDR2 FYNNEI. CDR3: CASSTRPETQYF. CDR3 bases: TGTGCCAGCAGTACACGACCAGAGACGCAGTATTTT.

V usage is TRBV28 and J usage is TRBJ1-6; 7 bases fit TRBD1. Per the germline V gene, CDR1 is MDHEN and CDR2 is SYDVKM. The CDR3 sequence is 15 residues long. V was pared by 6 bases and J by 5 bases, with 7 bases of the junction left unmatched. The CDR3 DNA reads TGTGCCAGCAGACTTCCGACAGGGAATAATTCACCCCTCCACTTT. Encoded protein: CASRLPTGNNSPLHF. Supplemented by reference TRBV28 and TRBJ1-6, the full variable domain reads DVKVTQSSRYLVKRTGEKVFLECVQDMDHENMFWYRQDPGLGLRLIYFSYDVKMKEKGDIPEGYSVSREKKERFSLILESASTNQTSMYLCASRLPTGNNSPLHFGNGTRLTVT.

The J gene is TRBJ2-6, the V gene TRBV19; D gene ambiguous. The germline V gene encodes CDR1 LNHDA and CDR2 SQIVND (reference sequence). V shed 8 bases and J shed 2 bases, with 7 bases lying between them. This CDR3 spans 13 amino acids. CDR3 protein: CASQPTGANVLTF. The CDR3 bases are TGTGCCAGTCAACCCACTGGGGCCAACGTCCTGACTTTC.

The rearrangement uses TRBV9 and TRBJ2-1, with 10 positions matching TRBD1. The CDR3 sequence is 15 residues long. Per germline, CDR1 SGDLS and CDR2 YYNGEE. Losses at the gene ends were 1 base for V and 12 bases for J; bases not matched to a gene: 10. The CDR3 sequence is CASSVRDRGSFAQFF. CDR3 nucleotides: TGTGCCAGCAGCGTACGGGACAGGGGTAGTTTTGCGCAGTTCTTC.

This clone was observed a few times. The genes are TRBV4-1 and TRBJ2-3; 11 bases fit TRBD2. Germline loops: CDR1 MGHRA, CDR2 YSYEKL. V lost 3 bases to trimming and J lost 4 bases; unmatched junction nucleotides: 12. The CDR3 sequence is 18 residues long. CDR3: CASSHDRVLAGVSDTQYF. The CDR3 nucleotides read TGCGCCAGCAGCCATGACCGTGTACTAGCGGGAGTATCAGATACGCAGTATTTT.

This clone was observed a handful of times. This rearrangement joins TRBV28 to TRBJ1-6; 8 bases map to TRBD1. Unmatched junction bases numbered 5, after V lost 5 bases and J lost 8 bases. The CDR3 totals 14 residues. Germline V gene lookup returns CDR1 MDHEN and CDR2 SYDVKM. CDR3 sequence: CASSEDRGYSPLHF. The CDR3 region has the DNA TGTGCCAGCAGTGAAGACAGGGGTTATTCACCCCTCCACTTT.

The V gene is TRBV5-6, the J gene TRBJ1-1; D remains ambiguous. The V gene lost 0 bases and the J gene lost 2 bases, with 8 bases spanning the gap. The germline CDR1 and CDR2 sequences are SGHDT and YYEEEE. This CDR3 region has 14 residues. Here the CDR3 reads CASSLDRANTEAFF. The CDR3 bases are TGTGCCAGCAGCTTGGACCGAGCAAACACTGAAGCTTTCTTT.

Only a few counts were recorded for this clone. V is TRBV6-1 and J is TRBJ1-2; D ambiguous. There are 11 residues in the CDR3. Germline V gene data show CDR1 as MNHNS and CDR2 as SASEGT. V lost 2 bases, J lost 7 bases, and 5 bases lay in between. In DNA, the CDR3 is TGTGCCAGCAGTGAATCCCCTGGCTACACCTTC. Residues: CASSESPGYTF.

The CDR3 DNA follows: TGTGCCAGCCGATTGACCCTAAGCCCCACTGAAGCTTTCTTT. This codes for CASRLTLSPTEAFF. V gene TRBV28 combines with J gene TRBJ1-1; no clear D gene. Per the germline V gene, CDR1 is MDHEN and CDR2 is SYDVKM. The germline V and J ends were trimmed by 8 bases and 4 bases, with 17 bases remaining between them. The CDR3 has 14 residues.

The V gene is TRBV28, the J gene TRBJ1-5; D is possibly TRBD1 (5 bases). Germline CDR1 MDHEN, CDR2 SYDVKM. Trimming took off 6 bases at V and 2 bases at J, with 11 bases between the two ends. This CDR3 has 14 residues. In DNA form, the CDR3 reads TGTGCCAGCAGGGGGGGGACGGGCAATCAGCCCCAGCATTTT. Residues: CASRGGTGNQPQHF.

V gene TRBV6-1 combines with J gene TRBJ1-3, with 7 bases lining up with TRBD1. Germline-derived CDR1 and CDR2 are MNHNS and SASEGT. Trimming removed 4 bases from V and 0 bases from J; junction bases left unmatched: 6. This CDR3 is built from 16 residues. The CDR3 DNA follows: TGTGCCAGCAGTGGAGAGGGACAGCTCTCTGGAAACACCATATATTTT. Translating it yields CASSGEGQLSGNTIYF.

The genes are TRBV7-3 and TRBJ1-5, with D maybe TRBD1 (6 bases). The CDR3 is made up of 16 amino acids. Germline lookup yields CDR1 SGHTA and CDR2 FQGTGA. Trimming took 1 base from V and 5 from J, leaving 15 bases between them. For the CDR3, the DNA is TGTGCCAGCAGCTTAATGCCACGGGGGGCTGATCAGCCCCAGCATTTT. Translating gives CASSLMPRGADQPQHF.

The CDR3 here is CASSRGGGETQYF. CDR3 nucleotide sequence: TGTGCCAGCAGCCGAGGAGGGGGGGAGACCCAGTACTTC. The chain couples TRBV7-9 to TRBJ2-5; D possibly uses TRBD1 or TRBD2 (6 bases each). Trimming removed 5 bases at V and 5 bases at J, with 12 bases between. Germline CDR1 SEHNR, CDR2 FQNEAQ (reference sequence). The CDR3 has 13 residues.

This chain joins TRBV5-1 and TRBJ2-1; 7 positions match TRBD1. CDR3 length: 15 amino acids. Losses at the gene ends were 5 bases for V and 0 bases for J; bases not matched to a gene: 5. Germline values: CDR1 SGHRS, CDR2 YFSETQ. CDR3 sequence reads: CASRLQGSSYNEQFF. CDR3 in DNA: TGCGCCAGCAGGTTACAGGGGAGCTCCTACAATGAGCAGTTCTTC.

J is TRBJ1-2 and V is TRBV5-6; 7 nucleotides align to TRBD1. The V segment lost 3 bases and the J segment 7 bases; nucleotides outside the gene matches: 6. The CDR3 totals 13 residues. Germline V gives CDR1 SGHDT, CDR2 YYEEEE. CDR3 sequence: CASSSTGVRGYTF. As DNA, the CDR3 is TGTGCCAGCAGCTCAACAGGGGTGCGTGGCTACACCTTC.

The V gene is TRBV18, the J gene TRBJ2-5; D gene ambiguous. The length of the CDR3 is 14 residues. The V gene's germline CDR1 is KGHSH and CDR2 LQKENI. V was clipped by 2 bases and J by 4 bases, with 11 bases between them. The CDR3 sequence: CASSPIRQRETQYF. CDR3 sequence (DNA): TGTGCCAGCTCACCAATCCGTCAGAGAGAGACCCAGTACTTC. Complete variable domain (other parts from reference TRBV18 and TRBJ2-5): NAGVMQNPRHLVRRRGQEARLRCSPMKGHSHVYWYRQLPEEGLKFMVYLQKENIIDESGMPKERFSAEFPKEGPSILRIQQVVRGDSAAYFCASSPIRQRETQYFGPGTRLLVL.

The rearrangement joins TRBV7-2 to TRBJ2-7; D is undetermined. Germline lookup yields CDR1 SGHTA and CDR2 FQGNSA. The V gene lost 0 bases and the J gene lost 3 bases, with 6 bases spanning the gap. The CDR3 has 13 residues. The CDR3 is CASSLALRYEQYF. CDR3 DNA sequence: TGTGCCAGCAGCTTAGCACTCCGCTACGAGCAGTACTTC.

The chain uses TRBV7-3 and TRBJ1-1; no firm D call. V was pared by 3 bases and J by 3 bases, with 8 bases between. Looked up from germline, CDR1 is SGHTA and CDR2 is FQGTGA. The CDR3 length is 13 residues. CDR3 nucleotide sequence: TGTGCCAGCAGCTTGCGGTCAGACACTGAAGCTTTCTTT. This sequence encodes CASSLRSDTEAFF.

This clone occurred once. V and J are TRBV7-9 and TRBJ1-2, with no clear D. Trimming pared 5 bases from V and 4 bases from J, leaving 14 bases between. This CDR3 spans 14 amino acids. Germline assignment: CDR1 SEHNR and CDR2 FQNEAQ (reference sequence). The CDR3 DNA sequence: TGTGCCAGCAGCCTTCCCAAGATGGGCTATGGCTACACCTTC. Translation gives CASSLPKMGYGYTF.

The CDR3 nucleotides read TGTGCCAGCAGCTGGGGATTACTCTCTGGGGCCAACGTCCTGACTTTC. This encodes CASSWGLLSGANVLTF. The chain recombines TRBV5-8 with TRBJ2-6, with D hard to call. The CDR3 runs 16 residues. Germline V CDR1 and CDR2: SGHTS, YDEGEE. V was shortened by 3 bases and J by 0 bases, with 10 bases between the two germline ends.